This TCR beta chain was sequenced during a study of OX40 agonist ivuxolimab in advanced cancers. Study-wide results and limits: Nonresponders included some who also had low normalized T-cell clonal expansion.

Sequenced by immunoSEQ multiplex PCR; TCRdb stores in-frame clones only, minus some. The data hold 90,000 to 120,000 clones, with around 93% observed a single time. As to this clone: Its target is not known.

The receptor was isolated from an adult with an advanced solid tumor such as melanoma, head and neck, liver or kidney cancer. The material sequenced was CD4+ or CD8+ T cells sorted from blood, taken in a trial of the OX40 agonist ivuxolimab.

CDR3 sequence reads: CASSQYRDVAEAFF. As DNA, the CDR3 is TGTGCCAGCAGCCAATACAGGGACGTGGCTGAAGCTTTCTTT. This sequence joins TRBV14 and TRBJ1-1; maybe TRBD1 (6 bases). The CDR3 has 14 residues. V shed 2 bases and J shed 6 bases, with 13 bases lying between them. Germline values: CDR1 SGHDN, CDR2 FVKESK.